Listed here are 22 T cell receptor beta chains from one sample, sequenced in a study of OX40 agonist ivuxolimab in advanced cancers. Clones were read by immunoSEQ multiplex PCR, and TCRdb kept only the in-frame ones, dropping some. Of roughly 29,000 clones listed, approximately 86% are singletons. Specimen: CD4+ or CD8+ T cells sorted from blood, collected in a trial of the OX40 agonist ivuxolimab. These receptor sequences come from an adult with an advanced solid tumor such as melanoma, head and neck, liver or kidney cancer.

This clone came up once. The chain joins TRBV27 to TRBJ1-5; possibly TRBD1 for D (5 bases). Germline lookup yields CDR1 MNHEY and CDR2 SMNVEV (reference sequence). V gave up 7 bases and J gave up 1 base, with 11 bases separating them. This CDR3 is 14 amino acids long. The CDR3 region has the DNA TGTGCCAGCACCGACCCAGGGAGCAATCAGCCCCAGCATTTT. Protein product: CASTDPGSNQPQHF.

This clone was seen once. The V and J genes are TRBV5-1 and TRBJ2-7; 7 bases are shared with TRBD2. There are 15 residues in the CDR3. V lost 4 bases, J lost 2 bases, and 9 bases stayed unmatched. The germline gives CDR1 SGHRS, CDR2 YFSETQ. The CDR3 sequence is CASSHGRGGTYEQYF. The CDR3 DNA sequence: TGCGCCAGCAGCCATGGGAGGGGCGGGACCTACGAGCAGTACTTC.

This chain connects TRBV19 to TRBJ2-7; D tentatively fits TRBD1 or TRBD2 (5 bases each). Per the germline V gene, CDR1 is LNHDA and CDR2 is SQIVND (reference sequence). Deletions cut 4 bases from V and 2 bases from J, with 18 bases between. The CDR3 consists of 16 residues. CDR3 sequence: CASSTSGTSSPYEQYF. CDR3 sequence (DNA): TGTGCCAGTAGTACATCCGGGACGTCGTCCCCCTACGAGCAGTACTTC.

The V call is TRBV25-1, the J call TRBJ1-1, with D uncertain. CDR1 MGHDK and CDR2 SYGVNS come from the germline V gene. V was shortened by 4 bases and J by 4 bases, with 7 bases between the two germline ends. The CDR3 is made up of 12 amino acids. CDR3 DNA sequence: TGTGCCAGCAGTGTATCAGGCACTGAAGCTTTCTTT. This translates into CASSVSGTEAFF.

The chain has TRBV10-1 and TRBJ2-7; no clear D. In germline, CDR1 is WNHNN, CDR2 SYGVQD (reference sequence). There are 11 residues in the CDR3. V dropped 3 bases and J dropped 4 bases, with 4 bases sitting between them. The CDR3 is CASSDEYEQYF. The CDR3, as DNA: TGCGCCAGCAGTGACGAATACGAGCAGTACTTC.

This clone showed up just once. The gene calls are TRBV29-1 and TRBJ2-2; perhaps TRBD1 as D (5 bases). The CDR3 is made up of 13 amino acids. Germline loops: CDR1 SQVTM, CDR2 ANQGSEA. The germline V and J ends were trimmed by 1 base and 7 bases, with 10 bases remaining between them. The CDR3 loop is CSVEGQNLGELFF. CDR3 nucleotides: TGCAGCGTTGAAGGACAGAACCTCGGGGAGCTGTTTTTT.

The CDR3: CASSITDPTDTQYF. The CDR3 DNA sequence: TGTGCCAGTAGTATAACCGACCCCACAGATACGCAGTATTTT. The V call is TRBV19, the J call TRBJ2-3; no definite D call. Germline-derived CDR1 and CDR2 are LNHDA and SQIVND (reference sequence). V gave up 2 bases and J gave up 2 bases, with 8 bases separating them. This CDR3 has 14 residues.

The chain carries TRBV4-1 and TRBJ2-1, with no clear D. Germline V gene lookup returns CDR1 MGHRA and CDR2 YSYEKL. The CDR3 covers 14 residues. Trimming removed 4 bases from V and 0 bases from J, with 7 bases in between. The CDR3 nucleotides are TGCGCCAGCAGCCCCCCCGGCTCCTACAATGAGCAGTTCTTC. Translating gives CASSPPGSYNEQFF.

The chain joins TRBV6-5 to TRBJ2-7; a weak D match, TRBD1 (5 bases). The CDR3 has 15 amino acids. V lost 0 bases, J lost 2 bases, and 11 bases lay in between. The V gene's germline CDR1 is MNHEY and CDR2 SVGAGI. CDR3 in amino acids: CASSYSAGNPYEQYF. The CDR3 coding sequence is TGTGCCAGCAGTTACTCGGCAGGGAACCCCTACGAGCAGTACTTC.

The chain carries TRBV5-1 and TRBJ2-7; tentative D call: TRBD2 (6 bases). The CDR3 totals 14 residues. Germline V gene lookup returns CDR1 SGHRS and CDR2 YFSETQ. V lost 1 base to trimming and J lost 3 bases, with 11 bases between them. The CDR3 nucleotides read TGCGCCAGCAGCTTGCGGGCGGGGAACTACGAGCAGTACTTC. It is translated as CASSLRAGNYEQYF.

V gene TRBV19 combines with J gene TRBJ2-7; the D gene is possibly TRBD1 (6 bases). The V end was cut by 3 bases, the J end by 0 bases, with 21 bases between. CDR1 is LNHDA, CDR2 SQIVND, per germline (reference sequence). CDR3 size: 18 residues. The CDR3 is CASSMRGTSGRSSYEQYF. The CDR3 nucleotides are TGTGCCAGTAGTATGAGGGGGACCTCGGGGCGTAGCTCCTACGAGCAGTACTTC.

The chain carries TRBV5-8 and TRBJ2-1; the D gene is possibly TRBD1 (5 bases). The CDR3 consists of 11 residues. CDR1 SGHTS and CDR2 YDEGEE come from the germline V gene. V shed 2 bases and J shed 10 bases, with 7 bases lying between them. This chain's CDR3 is CASSFGQEQFF. CDR3 sequence (DNA): TGTGCCAGCAGCTTTGGACAAGAGCAGTTCTTC.

J is TRBJ2-5 and V is TRBV11-3, with D perhaps TRBD2 (6 bases). The CDR3 has 15 amino acids. Germline CDR1 SGHNT, CDR2 YENEEA. Trimming removed 4 bases from V and 5 bases from J, with 17 bases in between. The CDR3: CASSSTSSAGETQYF. CDR3 in DNA: TGTGCCAGCAGCTCCACCTCTAGCGCCGGGGAGACCCAGTACTTC.

The chain uses TRBV5-5 and TRBJ1-2; 9 nucleotides align to TRBD1. Germline values: CDR1 SGHKS, CDR2 YYEKEE (reference sequence). V lost 0 bases to trimming and J lost 3 bases; unmatched junction nucleotides: 6. This CDR3 contains 16 residues. This CDR3 reads CASSLEGQGLYYGYTF. The CDR3 DNA reads TGTGCCAGCAGCTTGGAGGGACAGGGTCTCTACTATGGCTACACCTTC. Using reference TRBV5-5 and TRBJ1-2 for the parts outside the CDR3, the full variable domain is DAGVTQSPTHLIKTRGQQVTLRCSPISGHKSVSWYQQVLGQGPQFIFQYYEKEERGRGNFPDRFSARQFPNYSSELNVNALLLGDSALYLCASSLEGQGLYYGYTFGSGTRLTVV.

The rearrangement links TRBV29-1 to TRBJ2-3; 15 bases align to TRBD2. V was pared by 4 bases and J by 2 bases, with 7 bases of the junction left unmatched. Germline V gives CDR1 SQVTM, CDR2 ANQGSEA. The length of the CDR3 is 17 residues. The chain's CDR3 is CSVVGLAGGPFTDTQYF. The CDR3 nucleotides read TGCAGCGTTGTAGGACTAGCGGGGGGGCCTTTCACAGATACGCAGTATTTT.

The CDR3 region is CASSSGPGSYEQYF. DNA of the CDR3: TGTGCCAGCAGTTCGGGCCCCGGGTCCTACGAGCAGTACTTC. The chain employs TRBV27 and TRBJ2-7; D unclear. The CDR3 extends over 14 amino acids. V was cut by 4 bases and J by 1 base, with 11 bases left in between. Germline V gene lookup returns CDR1 MNHEY and CDR2 SMNVEV (reference sequence).

The chain links TRBV6-1 to TRBJ2-7; no definite D call. This CDR3 contains 13 residues. V gave up 2 bases and J gave up 2 bases, with 7 bases separating them. CDR1 is MNHNS and CDR2 is SASEGT in the germline V gene. CDR3 DNA sequence: TGTGCCAGCAGTGAAAAACAGCCCTACGAGCAGTACTTC. Translation gives CASSEKQPYEQYF.

The gene calls are TRBV4-2 and TRBJ1-4; no definite D call. V lost 4 bases and J 7 bases, leaving 7 bases between the germline ends. CDR1 is LGHNA, CDR2 YNFKEQ, per germline. The CDR3 spans 12 residues. CDR3 nucleotides: TGTGCCAGCAGCCTCTTGGGTGAAAAACTGTTTTTT. It translates to CASSLLGEKLFF.

The V call is TRBV10-3, the J call TRBJ2-7; TRBD1 aligns across 8 bases. V lost 10 bases to trimming and J lost 0 bases; unmatched junction nucleotides: 11. The CDR3 totals 15 residues. Germline V CDR1 and CDR2: ENHRY, SYGVKD. This chain's CDR3 is CATMGQAGSSYEQYF. The DNA of the CDR3 is TGTGCCACGATGGGACAGGCGGGGAGCTCCTACGAGCAGTACTTC.

The gene calls are TRBV5-8 and TRBJ2-7; the match to TRBD2 covers 8 bases. The CDR3 sequence is 19 residues long. With 4 bases clipped from V and 4 bases from J, the junction kept 22 bases outside the gene matches. Germline CDR1 SGHTS, CDR2 YDEGEE. The CDR3 sequence is CASSLPTGQRRGEFYEQYF. For the CDR3, the DNA is TGTGCCAGCAGCCTCCCGACCGGCCAGAGGCGGGGGGAATTTTACGAGCAGTACTTC.

The rearrangement uses TRBV10-3 and TRBJ1-3; perhaps TRBD1 as D (5 bases). Germline lookup yields CDR1 ENHRY and CDR2 SYGVKD. Deletions cut 6 bases from V and 0 bases from J, with 12 bases between. This CDR3 contains 15 residues. CDR3 sequence: CAIRGGGSSGNTIYF. The DNA for the CDR3 is TGTGCCATCAGGGGGGGTGGGAGCTCTGGAAACACCATATATTTT.

The genes are TRBV7-8 and TRBJ1-2; D is perhaps TRBD1 (6 bases). Trimming removed 1 base from V and 3 bases from J, with 6 bases in between. This CDR3 spans 13 amino acids. Germline-derived CDR1 and CDR2 are SGHVS and FQNEAQ. CDR3 nucleotide sequence: TGTGCCAGCAGCTTAGGGACAGACTATGGCTACACCTTC. Translated, it gives CASSLGTDYGYTF. The variable domain in full, completed from reference TRBV7-8 and TRBJ1-2, reads GAGVSQSPRYKVAKRGQDVALRCDPISGHVSLFWYQQALGQGPEFLTYFQNEAQLDKSGLPSDRFFAERPEGSVSTLKIQRTQQEDSAVYLCASSLGTDYGYTFGSGTRLTVV.